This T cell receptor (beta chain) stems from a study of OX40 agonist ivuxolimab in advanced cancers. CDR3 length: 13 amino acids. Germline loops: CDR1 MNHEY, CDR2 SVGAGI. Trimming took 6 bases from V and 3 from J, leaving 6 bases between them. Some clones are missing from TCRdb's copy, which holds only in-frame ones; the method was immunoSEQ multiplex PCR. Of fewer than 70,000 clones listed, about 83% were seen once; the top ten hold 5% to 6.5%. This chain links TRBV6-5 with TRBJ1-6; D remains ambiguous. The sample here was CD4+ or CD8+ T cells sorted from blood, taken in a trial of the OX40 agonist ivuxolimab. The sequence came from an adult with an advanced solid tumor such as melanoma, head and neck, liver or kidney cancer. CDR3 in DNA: TGTGCCAGCAGACCCAGCTATAATTCACCCCTCCACTTT. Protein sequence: CASRPSYNSPLHF.